These 6 T cell receptor beta chains came from one sample sequenced in a study of OX40 agonist ivuxolimab in advanced cancers. Receptor amplification or capture employed the immunoSEQ multiplex PCR assay. TCRdb holds this immuneACCESS table with in-frame rearrangements only. Some clones are missing; in checked studies, unresolved V genes explain under half, and the rest has no known cause. The table for this sample lists over 55,000 clones; roughly four fifths of them were counted only once. In total, the top ten clones hold 0.7% of the sample. The specimen comprised CD4+ or CD8+ T cells sorted from blood, sampled in a trial of the OX40 agonist ivuxolimab. These receptors were taken from an adult with an advanced solid tumor such as melanoma, head and neck, liver or kidney cancer.

This clone occurred a few times. The chain links TRBV7-2 to TRBJ2-2; D uncertain. Trimming stripped 1 base from V and 7 bases from J, with 7 bases between. The CDR3 is 13 amino acids. Germline V gene sequence: CDR1 SGHTA, CDR2 FQGNSA. CDR3 nucleotides: TGTGCCAGCAGCTTAGGGCCGGTCGGGGAGCTGTTTTTT. Protein sequence: CASSLGPVGELFF.

The chain links TRBV7-2 to TRBJ1-2; D uncertain. CDR1 is SGHTA and CDR2 is FQGNSA in the germline V gene. V shed 1 base and J shed 6 bases, with 9 bases lying between them. CDR3 length: 13 residues. The CDR3 protein is CASSLEGQNGYTF. The CDR3 DNA reads TGTGCCAGCAGCTTAGAAGGGCAGAATGGCTACACCTTC. Filled out from reference TRBV7-2 and TRBJ1-2, the complete variable domain reads GAGVSQSPSNKVTEKGKDVELRCDPISGHTALYWYRQSLGQGLEFLIYFQGNSAPDKSGLPSDRFSAERTGGSVSTLTIQRTQQEDSAVYLCASSLEGQNGYTFGSGTRLTVV.

The chain employs TRBV4-2 and TRBJ1-3; D is possibly TRBD1 (6 bases). This CDR3 spans 18 amino acids. V dropped 1 base and J dropped 0 bases, with 16 bases sitting between them. The germline V gene encodes CDR1 LGHNA and CDR2 YNFKEQ. Written as DNA, the CDR3 is TGTGCCAGCAGCCAAGTGTCGTCAGGGGCTAGCTCTGGAAACACCATATATTTT. Its protein product is CASSQVSSGASSGNTIYF.

This chain uses TRBV7-9 with TRBJ2-7; D is uncertain. The CDR3 sequence is 14 residues long. The V end lost 5 bases, the J end lost 3 bases, and 14 bases lay between the germline ends. The germline gives CDR1 SEHNR, CDR2 FQNEAQ (reference sequence). The CDR3 protein is CASSLGPGGYEQYF. The CDR3 DNA follows: TGTGCCAGCAGCCTCGGGCCTGGCGGCTACGAGCAGTACTTC.

The rearrangement uses TRBV15 and TRBJ1-6; TRBD1 is a possible D gene (6 bases). This CDR3 comprises 14 residues. Trimming removed 5 bases from V and 6 bases from J, with 11 bases in between. Per the germline V gene, CDR1 is LNHNV and CDR2 is YYDKDF (reference sequence). The CDR3 DNA reads TGTGCCACCAGCCTACAGGGTATTAATTCACCCCTCCACTTT. Translation gives CATSLQGINSPLHF.

The V and J genes are TRBV5-4 and TRBJ2-7, with D possibly being TRBD1 (7 bases). Deletions cut 0 bases from V and 9 bases from J, with 19 bases between. Germline CDR1 reads SGHNT; CDR2 reads YYREEE (reference sequence). This CDR3 is 15 amino acids long. The CDR3 here is CASSLGRGLVNRQYF. In DNA, the CDR3 is TGTGCCAGCAGCTTGGGGAGGGGGCTTGTGAATCGGCAGTACTTC.